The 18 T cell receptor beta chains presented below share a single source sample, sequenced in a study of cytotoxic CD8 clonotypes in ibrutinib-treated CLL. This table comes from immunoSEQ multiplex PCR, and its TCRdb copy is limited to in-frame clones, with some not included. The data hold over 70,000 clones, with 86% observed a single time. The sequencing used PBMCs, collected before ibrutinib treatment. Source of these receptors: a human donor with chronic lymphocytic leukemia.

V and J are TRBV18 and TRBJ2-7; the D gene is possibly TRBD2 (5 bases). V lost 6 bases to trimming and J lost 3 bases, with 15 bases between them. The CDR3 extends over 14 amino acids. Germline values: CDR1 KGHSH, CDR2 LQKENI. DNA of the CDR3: TGTGCCAGCTCCACGCTTGAGGGTCTCTACGAGCAGTACTTC. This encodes CASSTLEGLYEQYF.

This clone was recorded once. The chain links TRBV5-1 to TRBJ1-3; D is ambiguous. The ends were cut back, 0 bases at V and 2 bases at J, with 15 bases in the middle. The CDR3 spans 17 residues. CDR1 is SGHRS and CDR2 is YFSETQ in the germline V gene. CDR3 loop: CASSLGPDERTGNTIYF. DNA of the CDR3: TGCGCCAGCAGCTTGGGCCCTGACGAGAGGACTGGAAACACCATATATTTT.

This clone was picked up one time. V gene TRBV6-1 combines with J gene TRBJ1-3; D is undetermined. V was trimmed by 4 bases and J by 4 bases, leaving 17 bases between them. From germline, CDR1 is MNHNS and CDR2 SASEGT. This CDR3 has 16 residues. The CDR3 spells CASSGNPTIPGNTIYF. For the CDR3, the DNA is TGTGCCAGCAGTGGAAACCCGACAATCCCCGGAAACACCATATATTTT.

The CDR3 nucleotides are TGTGCCTGGTCCCAGACTAGCGGGCGGGAGACCCAGTACTTC. It yields the protein CAWSQTSGRETQYF. The rearrangement uses TRBV30 and TRBJ2-5, with 10 bases lining up with TRBD2. Trimming removed 5 bases from V and 5 bases from J; junction bases left unmatched: 8. This CDR3 is 14 amino acids long. CDR1 is GTSNPN, CDR2 SVGIG, per germline (reference sequence).

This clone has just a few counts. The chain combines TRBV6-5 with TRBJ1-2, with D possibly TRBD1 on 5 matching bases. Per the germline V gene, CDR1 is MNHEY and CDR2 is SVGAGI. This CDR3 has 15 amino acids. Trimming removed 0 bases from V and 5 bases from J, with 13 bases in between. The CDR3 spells CASSYSSQGLYGYTF. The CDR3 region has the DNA TGTGCCAGCAGTTACTCCTCCCAGGGCTTGTATGGCTACACCTTC.

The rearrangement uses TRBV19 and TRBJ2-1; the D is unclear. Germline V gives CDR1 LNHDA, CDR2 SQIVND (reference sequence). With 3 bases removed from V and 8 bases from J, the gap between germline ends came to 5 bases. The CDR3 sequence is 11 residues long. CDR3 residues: CASSMGYEQFF. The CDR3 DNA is TGTGCCAGTAGTATGGGGTATGAGCAGTTCTTC.

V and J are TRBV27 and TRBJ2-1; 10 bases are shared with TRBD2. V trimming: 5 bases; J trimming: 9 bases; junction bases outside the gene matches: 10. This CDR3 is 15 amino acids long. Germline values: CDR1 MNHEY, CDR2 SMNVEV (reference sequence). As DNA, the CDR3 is TGTGCCAGCAGTGTCCTAGCGGGAGCAAGGGCTGAGCAGTTCTTC. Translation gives CASSVLAGARAEQFF.

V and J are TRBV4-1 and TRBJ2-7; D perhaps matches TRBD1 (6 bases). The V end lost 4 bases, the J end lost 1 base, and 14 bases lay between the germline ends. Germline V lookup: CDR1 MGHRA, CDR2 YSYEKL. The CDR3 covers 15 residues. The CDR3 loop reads CASSLMPGDSYEQYF. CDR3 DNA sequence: TGCGCCAGCAGCCTAATGCCAGGGGATTCCTACGAGCAGTACTTC.

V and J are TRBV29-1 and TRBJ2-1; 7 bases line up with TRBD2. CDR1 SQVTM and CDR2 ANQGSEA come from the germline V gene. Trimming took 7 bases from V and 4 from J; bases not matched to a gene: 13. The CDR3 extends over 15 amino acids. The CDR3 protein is CSGERGAGPYNEQFF. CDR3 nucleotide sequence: TGCAGCGGAGAAAGGGGAGCGGGACCGTACAATGAGCAGTTCTTC.

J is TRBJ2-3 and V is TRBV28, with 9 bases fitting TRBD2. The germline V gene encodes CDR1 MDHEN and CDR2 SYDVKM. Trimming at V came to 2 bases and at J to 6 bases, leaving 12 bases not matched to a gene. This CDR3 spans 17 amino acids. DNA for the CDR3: TGTGCCAGCAGTTTAACTGGCGCGGGGGGGCCCAGGGATACGCAGTATTTT. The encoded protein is CASSLTGAGGPRDTQYF.

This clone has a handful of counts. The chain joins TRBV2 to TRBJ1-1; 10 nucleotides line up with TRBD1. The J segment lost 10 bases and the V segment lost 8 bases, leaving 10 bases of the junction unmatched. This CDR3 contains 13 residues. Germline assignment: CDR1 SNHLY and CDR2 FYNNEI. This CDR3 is CASSMGQGLGAFF. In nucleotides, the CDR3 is TGTGCCAGCTCGATGGGACAGGGGCTGGGAGCTTTCTTT.

For the CDR3, the DNA is TGTGCCAGCAGCAAAGAGGTGAGGCGGGAGGGCATGGATGAGCAGTTCTTC. This codes for CASSKEVRREGMDEQFF. The V and J genes are TRBV21-1 and TRBJ2-1; the listed D gene, TRBD2, was not tested against the DNA. TRBV21-1 counts as a pseudogene. The CDR3 has 17 amino acids.

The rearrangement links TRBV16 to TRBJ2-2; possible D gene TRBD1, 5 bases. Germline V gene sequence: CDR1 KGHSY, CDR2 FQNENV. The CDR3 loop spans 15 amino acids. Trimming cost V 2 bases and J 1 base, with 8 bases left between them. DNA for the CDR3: TGTGCCAGCAGCCAACATCAGGGGAACACCGGGGAGCTGTTTTTT. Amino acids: CASSQHQGNTGELFF.

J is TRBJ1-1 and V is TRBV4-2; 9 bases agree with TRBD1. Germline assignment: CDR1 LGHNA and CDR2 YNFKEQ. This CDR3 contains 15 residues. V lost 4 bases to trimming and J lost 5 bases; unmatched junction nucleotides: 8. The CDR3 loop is CASSRRDRVKTEAFF. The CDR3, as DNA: TGTGCCAGCAGCCGGCGGGACAGGGTCAAGACTGAAGCTTTCTTT.

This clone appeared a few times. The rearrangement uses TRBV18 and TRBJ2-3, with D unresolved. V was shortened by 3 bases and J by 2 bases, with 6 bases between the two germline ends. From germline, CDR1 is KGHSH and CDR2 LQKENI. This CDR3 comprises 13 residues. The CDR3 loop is CASSPYDTDTQYF. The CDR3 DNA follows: TGTGCCAGCTCACCTTACGACACAGATACGCAGTATTTT.

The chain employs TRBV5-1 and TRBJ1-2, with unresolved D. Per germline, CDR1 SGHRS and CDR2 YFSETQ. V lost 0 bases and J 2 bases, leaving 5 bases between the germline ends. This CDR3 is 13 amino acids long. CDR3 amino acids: CASSLVQNYGYTF. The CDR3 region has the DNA TGCGCCAGCAGCTTGGTACAAAACTATGGCTACACCTTC.

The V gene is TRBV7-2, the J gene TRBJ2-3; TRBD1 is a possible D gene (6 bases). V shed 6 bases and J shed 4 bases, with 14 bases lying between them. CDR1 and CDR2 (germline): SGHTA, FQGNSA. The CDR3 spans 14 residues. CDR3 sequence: CASSRDTHADTQYF. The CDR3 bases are TGTGCCAGCAGTCGGGACACGCATGCAGATACGCAGTATTTT.

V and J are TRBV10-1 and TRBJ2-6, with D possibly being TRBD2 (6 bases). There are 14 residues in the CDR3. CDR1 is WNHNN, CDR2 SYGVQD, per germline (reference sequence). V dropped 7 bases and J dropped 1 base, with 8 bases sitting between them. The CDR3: CASTGESGANVLTF. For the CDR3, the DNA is TGCGCCAGCACGGGGGAGTCTGGGGCCAACGTCCTGACTTTC.